These 21 T cell receptor beta chains came from one sample sequenced in a study of T cells after somatic rescue of genetic block. Assay: immunoSEQ multiplex PCR; the TCRdb copy retains only in-frame clones and omits some. This sample has around 67,000 clones, with about 91% found just once. Sequencing input: peripheral blood mononuclear cells (PBMCs). The receptors derive from a man between 35 and 55 years old.

This clone is a singleton in its sample. The CDR3 loop reads CAITQGIPYEQYF. The CDR3 nucleotides read TGTGCCATCACCCAGGGGATCCCCTACGAGCAGTACTTC. The chain recombines TRBV10-3 with TRBJ2-7, with D possibly matching TRBD1 (6 bases). This CDR3 is 13 amino acids long. CDR1 ENHRY and CDR2 SYGVKD come from the germline V gene. Trimming took off 7 bases at V and 2 bases at J, with 12 bases between the two ends.

The chain combines TRBV7-9 with TRBJ1-4; D unresolved. The CDR3 extends over 12 amino acids. Per germline, CDR1 SEHNR and CDR2 FQNEAQ (reference sequence). Trimming took off 3 bases at V and 6 bases at J, with 5 bases between the two ends. CDR3 bases: TGTGCCAGCAGCTTTTCAGATGAAAAACTGTTTTTT. Amino acid sequence: CASSFSDEKLFF.

CDR3 region: CASSSYIRTSGTGTDTQYF. CDR3 DNA sequence: TGTGCCAGCAGCTCCTATATTCGGACTAGCGGGACGGGCACAGATACGCAGTATTTT. This sequence joins TRBV5-6 and TRBJ2-3; 12 nucleotides align to TRBD2. This CDR3 has 19 amino acids. Germline-derived CDR1 and CDR2 are SGHDT and YYEEEE. Trimming at V came to 3 bases and at J to 1 base, leaving 12 bases not matched to a gene.

This sequence joins TRBV2 and TRBJ2-5; no definite D call. The germline V and J ends were trimmed by 7 bases and 7 bases, with 13 bases remaining between them. The CDR3 contains 12 residues. Germline CDR1 is SNHLY and CDR2 is FYNNEI. Written as DNA, the CDR3 is TGTGCCAGCACCGCGGACCACGGGACCCAGTACTTC. Translating gives CASTADHGTQYF.

This CDR3 is CASSVTGTADGYTF. The CDR3 nucleotides read TGTGCCAGCAGTGTTACCGGGACGGCCGATGGCTACACCTTC. The V gene is TRBV6-4, the J gene TRBJ1-2, with D possibly being TRBD1 (5 bases). Germline V CDR1 and CDR2: MRHNA, SNTAGT. CDR3 length: 14 residues. Trimming removed 4 bases at V and 6 bases at J, with 15 bases between.

This chain links TRBV12-5 with TRBJ2-1; the match to TRBD1 covers 10 bases. This CDR3 is built from 16 residues. V shed 3 bases, J shed 4 bases, and the junction held 6 bases outside the gene matches. Germline V gene lookup returns CDR1 LGHNT and CDR2 FRNRAP. DNA of the CDR3: TGTGCTAGTGGTTTTTTGGGACAGGGGTTTTACAATGAGCAGTTCTTC. This codes for CASGFLGQGFYNEQFF.

The rearrangement links TRBV18 to TRBJ2-1; D remains ambiguous. Germline V lookup: CDR1 KGHSH, CDR2 LQKENI. With 4 bases removed from V and 5 bases from J, the gap between germline ends came to 9 bases. CDR3 length: 13 residues. Here the CDR3 DNA reads TGTGCCAGCTCACGGCAGAGACACAATGAGCAGTTCTTC. This translates into CASSRQRHNEQFF.

This rearrangement joins TRBV5-4 to TRBJ2-4; 12 nucleotides match TRBD1. The ends lost 4 bases at V and 1 base at J; junction bases unmatched: 12. This CDR3 is built from 19 residues. In germline, CDR1 is SGHNT, CDR2 YYREEE (reference sequence). The CDR3 region is CASSPSGTGGAPAKNIQYF. In DNA, the CDR3 is TGTGCCAGCAGCCCGTCCGGGACAGGGGGCGCCCCCGCCAAAAACATTCAGTACTTC.

As to this clone: Other DNA sequences in the sample encode the same CDR3. The chain combines TRBV5-1 with TRBJ2-3; D is ambiguous. The ends were cut back, 1 base at V and 0 bases at J, with 3 bases in the middle. Looked up from germline, CDR1 is SGHRS and CDR2 is YFSETQ. This CDR3 contains 13 residues. The CDR3 sequence: CASSLRSTDTQYF. CDR3 nucleotide sequence: TGCGCCAGCAGCTTGAGAAGCACAGATACGCAGTATTTT.

V usage is TRBV9 and J usage is TRBJ2-5; tentative D call: TRBD2 (6 bases). The CDR3 is 14 amino acids. Germline loops: CDR1 SGDLS, CDR2 YYNGEE. The V end lost 4 bases, the J end lost 0 bases, and 10 bases lay between the germline ends. CDR3 coding DNA: TGTGCCAGCAGCTTCGGGGACTACCAAGAGACCCAGTACTTC. Protein sequence: CASSFGDYQETQYF.

This chain connects TRBV11-2 to TRBJ1-2; tentative D call: TRBD1 (5 bases). This CDR3 has 14 residues. Germline CDR1 is SGHAT and CDR2 is FQNNGV. The V end was cut by 5 bases, the J end by 7 bases, with 17 bases between. This CDR3 is CASSTGGEGSGYTF. The CDR3, as DNA: TGTGCCAGCAGCACTGGGGGGGAAGGTAGTGGCTACACCTTC.

This clone was detected only once. The chain's CDR3 is CASSYKRGSANTGELFF. For the CDR3, the DNA is TGTGCCAGCAGCTATAAGCGCGGGAGCGCGAACACCGGGGAGCTGTTTTTT. The rearrangement uses TRBV7-9 and TRBJ2-2, with 7 bases that match TRBD2. Germline assignment: CDR1 SEHNR and CDR2 FQNEAQ (reference sequence). V lost 4 bases to trimming and J lost 0 bases; unmatched junction nucleotides: 8. The CDR3 length is 17 residues.

The chain carries TRBV28 and TRBJ2-7; no definite D call. Germline V gives CDR1 MDHEN, CDR2 SYDVKM. Trimming took off 4 bases at V and 3 bases at J, with 10 bases between the two ends. The CDR3 loop spans 13 amino acids. The CDR3 sequence is CASSSSPSYEQYF. The CDR3 coding sequence is TGTGCCAGCAGTTCCTCCCCAAGCTACGAGCAGTACTTC.

This clone has only one observation. The chain has TRBV10-2 and TRBJ2-3, with 13 bases identical to TRBD2. The J segment lost 3 bases and the V segment lost 0 bases, leaving 0 bases of the junction unmatched. The CDR3 has 16 residues. CDR1 and CDR2 from the germline V gene are WSHSY and SAAADI. CDR3 in DNA: TGCGCCAGCAGTGAGTCGGGACTAGCGGGAACAGATACGCAGTATTTT. The encoded protein is CASSESGLAGTDTQYF.

V is TRBV27 and J is TRBJ2-7; 8 bases match TRBD1. This CDR3 spans 17 amino acids. V trimming: 4 bases; J trimming: 1 base; junction bases outside the gene matches: 12. Looked up from germline, CDR1 is MNHEY and CDR2 is SMNVEV (reference sequence). CDR3 DNA sequence: TGTGCCAGCAGTTCACTCGGGGACAGGAGCTATTCCTACGAGCAGTACTTC. It specifies CASSSLGDRSYSYEQYF.

This chain links TRBV7-9 with TRBJ1-2; tentative D call: TRBD1 (6 bases). Germline-derived CDR1 and CDR2 are SEHNR and FQNEAQ (reference sequence). This CDR3 has 16 residues. Between the trimmed V and J ends, which lost 5 bases and 4 bases, there was a span of 20 bases. The CDR3 loop reads CASSPPYGGRTYGYTF. The CDR3 bases are TGTGCCAGCAGCCCACCGTACGGGGGGCGCACCTATGGCTACACCTTC.

This clone was counted a single time. CDR3 in amino acids: CASRNLYGYTF. Here the CDR3 DNA reads TGTGCCAGCAGAAACCTCTATGGCTACACCTTC. The chain carries TRBV21-1 and TRBJ1-2. TRBV21-1 is a pseudogene locus. The CDR3 length is 11 residues.

As DNA, the CDR3 is TGCGCCAGCAGGTCGACATACTCTGGAAACACCATATATTTT. Residues: CASRSTYSGNTIYF. The J gene is TRBJ1-3, the V gene TRBV4-1; D uncertain. Germline loops: CDR1 MGHRA, CDR2 YSYEKL. The V gene lost 6 bases and the J gene lost 0 bases, with 9 bases spanning the gap. The CDR3 has 14 residues.

This clone was observed a single time. This chain joins TRBV7-2 and TRBJ2-3; TRBD2 matches 8 bases. CDR3 length: 14 amino acids. The germline gives CDR1 SGHTA, CDR2 FQGNSA. The ends lost 5 bases at V and 3 bases at J; junction bases unmatched: 4. The CDR3 spells CASSPGGRTDTQYF. CDR3 DNA sequence: TGTGCCAGCAGCCCGGGGGGGAGGACAGATACGCAGTATTTT.

The rearrangement joins TRBV19 to TRBJ2-3, with 12 bases aligning to TRBD1. With 3 bases clipped from V and 2 bases from J, the junction kept 15 bases outside the gene matches. This CDR3 comprises 20 residues. In germline, CDR1 is LNHDA, CDR2 SQIVND (reference sequence). The CDR3 is CASSIEYGSGTGGFTDTQYF. The CDR3 DNA reads as TGTGCCAGTAGTATCGAGTATGGTAGTGGGACAGGGGGCTTCACAGATACGCAGTATTTT. Supplemented by reference TRBV19 and TRBJ2-3, the full variable domain reads DGGITQSPKYLFRKEGQNVTLSCEQNLNHDAMYWYRQDPGQGLRLIYYSQIVNDFQKGDIAEGYSVSREKKESFPLTVTSAQKNPTAFYLCASSIEYGSGTGGFTDTQYFGPGTRLTVL.

This clone was observed a single time. The rearrangement joins TRBV5-4 to TRBJ1-4; no clear D gene. Trimming shortened V by 2 bases and J by 8 bases, and 16 bases separated the two germline ends. Germline V lookup: CDR1 SGHNT, CDR2 YYREEE (reference sequence). The CDR3 extends over 15 amino acids. CDR3 region: CASSLKDDRREKLFF. In nucleotides, the CDR3 is TGTGCCAGCAGCTTAAAAGACGACCGGAGGGAAAAACTGTTTTTT.